The next 26 T cell receptor beta chains were all read from a single sample in a study of T cells in narcolepsy. Data came from immunoSEQ multiplex PCR; TCRdb stores just in-frame clones and leaves some out. The sample has about 40,000 clones; 70% to 90% are singletons. Material: CD45RA- memory CD4+ T cells from PBMCs. These receptors originate from a human donor with narcolepsy.

The rearrangement uses TRBV28 and TRBJ2-7, with 7 bases fitting TRBD1. Germline V gives CDR1 MDHEN, CDR2 SYDVKM. V lost 3 bases and J lost 2; bases outside the gene matches: 4. The CDR3 is made up of 14 amino acids. CDR3 DNA sequence: TGTGCCAGCAGTTTCCGGGACAGAGCCTACGAGCAGTACTTC. It encodes CASSFRDRAYEQYF.

J is TRBJ2-5 and V is TRBV19; no clear D gene. The V gene lost 0 bases and the J gene lost 5 bases, with 4 bases spanning the gap. Germline CDR1 reads LNHDA; CDR2 reads SQIVND (reference sequence). The CDR3 length is 12 residues. The CDR3 DNA reads as TGTGCCAGTAGTATAGATCCCGAGACCCAGTACTTC. It yields the protein CASSIDPETQYF.

As DNA, the CDR3 is TGCGCCAGCAGCCAAGGAGGCTCCGGGCTCACTGAAGCTTTCTTT. Its protein product is CASSQGGSGLTEAFF. V usage is TRBV4-3 and J usage is TRBJ1-1; D uncertain. The V end lost 1 base, the J end lost 4 bases, and 13 bases lay between the germline ends. Germline-derived CDR1 and CDR2 are LGHNA and YSLEER. CDR3 size: 15 residues.

This chain links TRBV14 with TRBJ1-1, with D maybe TRBD1 (5 bases). V gave up 1 base and J gave up 3 bases, with 12 bases separating them. The CDR3 has 15 residues. The V gene's germline CDR1 is SGHDN and CDR2 FVKESK. The CDR3 DNA reads TGTGCCAGCAGCCAAGCCGGGGCCCGGTACACTGAAGCTTTCTTT. It yields the protein CASSQAGARYTEAFF. Full variable domain (rest looked up from reference TRBV14 and TRBJ1-1): EAGVTQFPSHSVIEKGQTVTLRCDPISGHDNLYWYRRVMGKEIKFLLHFVKESKQDESGMPNNRFLAERTGGTYSTLKVQPAELEDSGVYFCASSQAGARYTEAFFGQGTRLTVV.

The chain combines TRBV5-4 with TRBJ2-3, with 7 bases that match TRBD2. Germline V CDR1 and CDR2: SGHNT, YYREEE (reference sequence). The CDR3 sequence is 16 residues long. The trim removed 3 bases at V and 2 bases at J, leaving 9 bases unmatched. The DNA of the CDR3 is TGTGCCAGCAGCTGGGGGGGACTCGGGTTCACAGATACGCAGTATTTT. The encoded protein is CASSWGGLGFTDTQYF.

The genes are TRBV14 and TRBJ2-2; no firm D call. The V and J ends lost 4 bases and 7 bases respectively, with 13 bases between them. This CDR3 comprises 14 residues. Looked up from germline, CDR1 is SGHDN and CDR2 is FVKESK. CDR3 loop: CASSRNLKGGELFF. The CDR3 nucleotides read TGTGCCAGCAGCCGGAACCTCAAGGGCGGGGAGCTGTTTTTT.

The CDR3 reads CAIRGLTSGISNTGELFF. In nucleotides, the CDR3 is TGTGCCATCAGGGGCCTGACTAGCGGGATTTCGAACACCGGGGAGCTGTTTTTT. J is TRBJ2-2 and V is TRBV10-3; 11 bases are shared with TRBD2. The CDR3 contains 18 residues. The germline gives CDR1 ENHRY, CDR2 SYGVKD. V lost 6 bases and J lost 0; bases outside the gene matches: 9.

This chain joins TRBV5-4 and TRBJ1-1, with a weak D call TRBD1 (6 bases). V was clipped by 0 bases and J by 5 bases, with 17 bases between them. From germline, CDR1 is SGHNT and CDR2 YYREEE (reference sequence). The CDR3 is 16 amino acids. The CDR3 is CASSLADRGGWTEAFF. The CDR3 DNA reads as TGTGCCAGCAGCTTGGCCGACCGAGGGGGTTGGACTGAAGCTTTCTTT.

V gene TRBV5-5 combines with J gene TRBJ1-1; the D gene is possibly TRBD1 (6 bases). From germline, CDR1 is SGHKS and CDR2 YYEKEE (reference sequence). Trimming shortened V by 4 bases and J by 3 bases, and 10 bases separated the two germline ends. The CDR3 contains 13 residues. The CDR3 here is CASSKGGYTEAFF. CDR3 sequence (DNA): TGTGCCAGCAGCAAGGGGGGGTACACTGAAGCTTTCTTT.

The CDR3 coding sequence is TGTGCTAGTGGTTTGGGCCGGAGGGAGTCAGAGCAGTACTTC. Encoded protein: CASGLGRRESEQYF. The V and J genes are TRBV12-5 and TRBJ2-7; perhaps TRBD2 as D (6 bases). Germline CDR1 and CDR2: LGHNT and FRNRAP. Between the trimmed V and J ends, which lost 1 base and 7 bases, there was a span of 14 bases. The CDR3 has 14 residues. The whole variable domain, remainder taken from reference TRBV12-5 and TRBJ2-7, is DARVTQTPRHKVTEMGQEVTMRCQPILGHNTVFWYRQTMMQGLELLAYFRNRAPLDDSGMPKDRFSAEMPDATLATLKIQPSEPRDSAVYFCASGLGRRESEQYFGPGTRLTVT.

The chain joins TRBV5-5 to TRBJ1-3; TRBD1 matches 7 bases. Germline CDR1 reads SGHKS; CDR2 reads YYEKEE (reference sequence). This CDR3 has 14 residues. Trimming cost V 5 bases and J 3 bases; bases outside gene matches: 5. The CDR3 sequence: CASSLTGFGNTIYF. CDR3 in DNA: TGTGCCAGCAGTCTGACAGGGTTTGGAAACACCATATATTTT.

The chain employs TRBV6-5 and TRBJ2-3; the match to TRBD1 covers 12 bases. Germline-derived CDR1 and CDR2 are MNHEY and SVGAGI. This CDR3 is 16 amino acids long. With 4 bases clipped from V and 5 bases from J, the junction kept 7 bases outside the gene matches. Here the CDR3 reads CASSFTGTGGIDTQYF. The DNA for the CDR3 is TGTGCCAGCAGTTTCACCGGGACAGGGGGCATAGATACGCAGTATTTT.

This chain links TRBV11-2 with TRBJ1-3, with 7 bases that match TRBD1. Trimming at V came to 5 bases and at J to 9 bases, leaving 7 bases not matched to a gene. CDR3 length: 13 amino acids. The V gene's germline CDR1 is SGHAT and CDR2 FQNNGV. The CDR3 DNA reads TGTGCCAGCAGCCCAGGGGGGGGATTCACCATATATTTT. Protein product: CASSPGGGFTIYF.

The V call is TRBV29-1, the J call TRBJ2-2; 7 bases match TRBD2. The V gene end was trimmed by 6 bases and the J gene end by 7 bases; junction bases not matched to a gene: 8. The CDR3 is 13 residues long. CDR1 and CDR2 (germline): SQVTM, ANQGSEA. Written as DNA, the CDR3 is TGCAGCGTGGCGGGAGTTAAGGGCGGGGAGCTGTTTTTT. It encodes CSVAGVKGGELFF.

This sequence joins TRBV5-1 and TRBJ2-6; TRBD1 agrees at 11 bases. Germline assignment: CDR1 SGHRS and CDR2 YFSETQ. CDR3 length: 17 residues. Losses at the gene ends were 4 bases for V and 1 base for J; bases not matched to a gene: 4. The CDR3 loop is CASSPGQGESGANVLTF. In DNA form, the CDR3 reads TGCGCCAGCAGCCCGGGACAGGGGGAGTCTGGGGCCAACGTCCTGACTTTC.

The chain recombines TRBV28 with TRBJ1-2; the match to TRBD1 covers 8 bases. The CDR3 has 14 amino acids. Trimming at V came to 3 bases and at J to 3 bases, leaving 3 bases not matched to a gene. Germline CDR1 is MDHEN and CDR2 is SYDVKM. Here the CDR3 DNA reads TGTGCCAGCAGTTTTGCAGGGGGCCACTATGGCTACACCTTC. This codes for CASSFAGGHYGYTF.

This clone was seen a handful of times. The CDR3 reads CATAQYSNYGYTF. Here the CDR3 DNA reads TGTGCCACCGCACAGTATTCTAACTATGGCTACACCTTC. J is TRBJ1-2 and V is TRBV19; D ambiguous. The length of the CDR3 is 13 residues. V was trimmed by 10 bases and J by 0 bases, leaving 12 bases between them. From germline, CDR1 is LNHDA and CDR2 SQIVND (reference sequence).

The chain links TRBV11-1 to TRBJ1-1, with TRBD1 identical over 7 bases. CDR3 length: 14 amino acids. Germline V lookup: CDR1 SGHAT, CDR2 FQDESV (reference sequence). Trimming at V came to 5 bases and at J to 4 bases, leaving 7 bases not matched to a gene. The CDR3 bases are TGTGCCAGCAGCCTAAGGGGGCAGGTCACTGAAGCTTTCTTT. This codes for CASSLRGQVTEAFF.

V and J are TRBV6-4 and TRBJ2-3; D is perhaps TRBD1 or TRBD2 (7 bases each). The CDR3 is 14 amino acids. The germline gives CDR1 MRHNA, CDR2 SNTAGT. Trimming left V 6 bases short and J 5 bases short, with 15 bases between. CDR3 amino acids: CASSRSGGVDTQYF. The CDR3 DNA is TGTGCCAGCAGCCGCTCAGGGGGGGTAGATACGCAGTATTTT.

The gene calls are TRBV25-1 and TRBJ1-1, with D tentatively TRBD1 (5 bases). Trimming left V 7 bases short and J 6 bases short, with 15 bases between. The germline CDR1 and CDR2 sequences are MGHDK and SYGVNS. This CDR3 comprises 13 residues. This CDR3 is CASIKGGAAEAFF. Here the CDR3 DNA reads TGTGCCAGCATCAAAGGCGGGGCAGCTGAAGCTTTCTTT.

The chain couples TRBV7-2 to TRBJ2-2, with 11 bases lining up with TRBD2. V gave up 4 bases and J gave up 8 bases; unmatched junction bases: 15. The germline gives CDR1 SGHTA, CDR2 FQGNSA. The CDR3 extends over 18 amino acids. CDR3 nucleotides: TGTGCCAGCAGCTACCCCTCCGGGGTAGCGGGGGGGTCGGGGGAGCTGTTTTTT. Protein sequence: CASSYPSGVAGGSGELFF.

The chain has TRBV5-6 and TRBJ1-3; TRBD1 agrees at 7 bases. CDR3 size: 17 residues. From germline, CDR1 is SGHDT and CDR2 YYEEEE. The trim removed 7 bases at V and 0 bases at J, leaving 13 bases unmatched. CDR3 sequence: CASQSPAGGLSGNTIYF. The CDR3 DNA sequence: TGTGCCAGCCAATCTCCCGCAGGGGGACTCTCTGGAAACACCATATATTTT.

The chain is built from TRBV12-5 and TRBJ2-5; TRBD2 matches at 10 bases. The J call is uncertain, as TRBJ2-7 better fits the DNA end. This CDR3 contains 17 residues. Germline-derived CDR1 and CDR2 are LGHNT and FRNRAP. The chain's CDR3 is CASGLVLAGRGAYEQYF. The DNA of the CDR3 is TGTGCTAGTGGTTTGGTACTAGCGGGAAGGGGGGCCTACGAGCAGTACTTC.

This chain connects TRBV28 to TRBJ1-4; a weak D match, TRBD1 (5 bases). Germline V gene data show CDR1 as MDHEN and CDR2 as SYDVKM. The CDR3 length is 16 residues. Trimming took 4 bases from V and 4 from J, leaving 16 bases between them. In nucleotides, the CDR3 is TGTGCCAGCAGTTCCCCCCAGGGAGTGGGTAATGAAAAACTGTTTTTT. Protein: CASSSPQGVGNEKLFF.

CDR3 DNA sequence: TGCAGCGTTGGGGGCCAAGGGGGCACAACTAATGAAAAACTGTTTTTT. Its translation is CSVGGQGGTTNEKLFF. The chain has TRBV29-1 and TRBJ1-4; 7 bases line up with TRBD1. With V trimmed by 4 bases and J by 0 bases, 8 bases remained unmatched. CDR3 length equals 16 residues. Germline CDR1 and CDR2: SQVTM and ANQGSEA.

The chain joins TRBV5-6 to TRBJ2-7; 8 bases fit TRBD2. Germline CDR1 and CDR2: SGHDT and YYEEEE. Unmatched junction bases numbered 8, after V lost 4 bases and J lost 5 bases. This CDR3 region has 14 residues. This CDR3 reads CASSPPGGLDEQYF. In DNA form, the CDR3 reads TGTGCCAGCAGCCCCCCGGGGGGGCTCGACGAGCAGTACTTC.